This T cell receptor (beta chain) was retrieved from a study of cytomegalovirus exposure and HLA in healthy donors. General study results and limits: A later analysis, which compared TCR beta chains of equal frequency, found the HLA-associated ones more clonally expanded. In vitro, three CMV-associated chains proved specific for CMV antigens. Per a prior analysis, the majority of TCR beta V segments were productive roughly 90% or roughly 30% of the time.

V dropped 0 bases and J dropped 6 bases, with 8 bases sitting between them. Germline CDR1 reads MRHNA; CDR2 reads SNTAGT. The CDR3 runs to 14 residues. Note on this clone: Its antigen is still unknown.

A multiplex PCR was run with 60 Vbeta primers and 13 Jbeta primers. Sequencing was performed with immunoSEQ multiplex PCR; in TCRdb, only in-frame clones are kept and a portion is missing. This repertoire includes around 51,000 clones. Sequencing was done on a sample of PBMCs. The chain recombines TRBV6-4 with TRBJ2-2, with a possible D match to TRBD2 (6 bases). This sequence was found in a woman aged 40 to 50 in good health and CMV-seronegative. The chain's CDR3 is CASSDSEGPGELFF. Here the CDR3 DNA reads TGTGCCAGCAGTGACTCGGAGGGACCCGGGGAGCTGTTTTTT.